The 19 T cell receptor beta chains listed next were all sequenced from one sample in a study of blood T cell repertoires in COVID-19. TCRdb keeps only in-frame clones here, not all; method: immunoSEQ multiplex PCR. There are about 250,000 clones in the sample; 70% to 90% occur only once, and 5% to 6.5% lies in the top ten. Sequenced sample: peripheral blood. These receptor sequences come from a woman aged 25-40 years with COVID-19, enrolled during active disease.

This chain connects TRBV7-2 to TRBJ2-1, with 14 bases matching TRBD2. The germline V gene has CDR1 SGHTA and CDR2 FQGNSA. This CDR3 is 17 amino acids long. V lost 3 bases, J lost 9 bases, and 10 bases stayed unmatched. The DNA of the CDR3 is TGTGCCAGCAGCTTCTATCCGGGACTAGCGGGAGCGTTTGAGCAGTTCTTC. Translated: CASSFYPGLAGAFEQFF.

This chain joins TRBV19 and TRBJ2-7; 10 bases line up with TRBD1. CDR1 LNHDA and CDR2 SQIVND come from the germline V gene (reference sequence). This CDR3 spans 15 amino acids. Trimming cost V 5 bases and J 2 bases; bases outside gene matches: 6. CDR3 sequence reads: CASSLGQGTPYEQYF. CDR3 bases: TGTGCCAGTAGTTTGGGACAGGGGACTCCCTACGAGCAGTACTTC. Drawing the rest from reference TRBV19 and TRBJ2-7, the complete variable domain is DGGITQSPKYLFRKEGQNVTLSCEQNLNHDAMYWYRQDPGQGLRLIYYSQIVNDFQKGDIAEGYSVSREKKESFPLTVTSAQKNPTAFYLCASSLGQGTPYEQYFGPGTRLTVT.

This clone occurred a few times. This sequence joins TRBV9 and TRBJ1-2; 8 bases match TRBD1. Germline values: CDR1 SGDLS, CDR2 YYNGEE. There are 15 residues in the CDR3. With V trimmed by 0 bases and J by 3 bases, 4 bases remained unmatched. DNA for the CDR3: TGTGCCAGCAGCGTAGGGACAGGGAGCGACTATGGCTACACCTTC. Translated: CASSVGTGSDYGYTF.

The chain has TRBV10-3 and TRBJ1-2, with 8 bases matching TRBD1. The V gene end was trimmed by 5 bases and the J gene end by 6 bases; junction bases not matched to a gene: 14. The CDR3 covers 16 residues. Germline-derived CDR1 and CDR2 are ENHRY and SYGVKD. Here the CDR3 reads CAISTSGQGVWDGYTF. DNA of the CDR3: TGTGCCATCAGTACTTCCGGACAGGGCGTTTGGGATGGCTACACCTTC.

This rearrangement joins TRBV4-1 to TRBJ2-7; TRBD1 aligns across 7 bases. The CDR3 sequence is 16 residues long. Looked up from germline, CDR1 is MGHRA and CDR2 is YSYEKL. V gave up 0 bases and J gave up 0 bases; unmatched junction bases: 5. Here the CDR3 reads CASSQEERTGSYEQYF. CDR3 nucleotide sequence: TGCGCCAGCAGCCAAGAGGAGCGGACAGGCTCCTACGAGCAGTACTTC.

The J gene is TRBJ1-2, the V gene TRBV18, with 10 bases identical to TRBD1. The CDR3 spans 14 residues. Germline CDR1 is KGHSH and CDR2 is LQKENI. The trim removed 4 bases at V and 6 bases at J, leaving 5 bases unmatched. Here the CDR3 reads CASSQSTGGDGYTF. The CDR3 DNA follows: TGTGCCAGCTCACAGTCGACAGGGGGCGATGGCTACACCTTC.

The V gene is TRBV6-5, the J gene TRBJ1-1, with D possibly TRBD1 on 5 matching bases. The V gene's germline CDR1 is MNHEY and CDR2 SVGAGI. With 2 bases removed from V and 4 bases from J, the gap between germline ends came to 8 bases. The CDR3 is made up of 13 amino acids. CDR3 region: CASSYGGLTEAFF. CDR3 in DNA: TGTGCCAGCAGTTACGGGGGACTCACTGAAGCTTTCTTT.

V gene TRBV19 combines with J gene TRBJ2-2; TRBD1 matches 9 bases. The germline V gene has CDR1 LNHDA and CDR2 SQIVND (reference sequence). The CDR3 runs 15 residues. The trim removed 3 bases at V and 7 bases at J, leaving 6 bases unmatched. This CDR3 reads CASSIYRGRNGELFF. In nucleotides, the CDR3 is TGTGCCAGTAGTATTTACAGGGGGCGAAACGGGGAGCTGTTTTTT.

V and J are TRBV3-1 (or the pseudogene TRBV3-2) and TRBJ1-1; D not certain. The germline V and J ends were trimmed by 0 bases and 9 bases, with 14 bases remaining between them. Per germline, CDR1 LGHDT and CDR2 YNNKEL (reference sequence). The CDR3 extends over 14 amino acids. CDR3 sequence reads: CASSQDLRDIKAFF. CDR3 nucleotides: TGTGCCAGCAGCCAAGATCTTCGGGATATCAAAGCTTTCTTT.

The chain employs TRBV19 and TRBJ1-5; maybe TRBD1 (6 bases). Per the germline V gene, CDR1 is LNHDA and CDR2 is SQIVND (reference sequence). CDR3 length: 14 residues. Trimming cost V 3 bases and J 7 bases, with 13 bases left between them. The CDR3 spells CASSIGQGLQPQHF. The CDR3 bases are TGTGCCAGTAGTATTGGGCAGGGGTTACAGCCCCAGCATTTT. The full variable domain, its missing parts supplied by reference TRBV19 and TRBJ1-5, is DGGITQSPKYLFRKEGQNVTLSCEQNLNHDAMYWYRQDPGQGLRLIYYSQIVNDFQKGDIAEGYSVSREKKESFPLTVTSAQKNPTAFYLCASSIGQGLQPQHFGDGTRLSIL.

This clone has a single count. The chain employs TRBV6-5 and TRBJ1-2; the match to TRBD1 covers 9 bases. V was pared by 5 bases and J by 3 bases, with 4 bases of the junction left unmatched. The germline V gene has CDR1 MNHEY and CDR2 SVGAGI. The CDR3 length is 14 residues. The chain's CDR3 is CASSLTGGYYGYTF. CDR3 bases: TGTGCCAGCAGTCTGACAGGGGGTTACTATGGCTACACCTTC.

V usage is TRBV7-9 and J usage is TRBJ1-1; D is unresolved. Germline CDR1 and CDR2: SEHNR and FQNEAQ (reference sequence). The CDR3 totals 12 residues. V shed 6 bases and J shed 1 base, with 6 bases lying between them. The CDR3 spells CASRKQNTEAFF. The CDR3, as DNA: TGTGCCAGCAGGAAACAGAACACTGAAGCTTTCTTT.

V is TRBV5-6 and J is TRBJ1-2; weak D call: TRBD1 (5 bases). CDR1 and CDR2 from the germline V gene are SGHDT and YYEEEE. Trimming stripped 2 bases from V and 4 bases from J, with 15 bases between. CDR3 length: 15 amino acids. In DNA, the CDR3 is TGTGCCAGCAGCTTCCGGGACCCCGGGGGCTATGGCTACACCTTC. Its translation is CASSFRDPGGYGYTF.

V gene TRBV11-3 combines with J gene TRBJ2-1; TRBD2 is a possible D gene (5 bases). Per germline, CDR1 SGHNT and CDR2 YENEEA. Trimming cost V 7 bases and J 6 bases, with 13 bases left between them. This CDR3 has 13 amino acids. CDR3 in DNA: TGTGCCAGCACCCCCGGAGGCCTCAATGAGCAGTTCTTC. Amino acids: CASTPGGLNEQFF.

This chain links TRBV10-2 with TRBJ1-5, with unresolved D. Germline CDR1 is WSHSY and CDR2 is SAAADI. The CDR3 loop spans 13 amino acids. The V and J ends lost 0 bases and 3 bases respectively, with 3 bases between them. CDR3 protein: CASSESYNQPQHF. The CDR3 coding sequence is TGCGCCAGCAGTGAGTCGTACAATCAGCCCCAGCATTTT.

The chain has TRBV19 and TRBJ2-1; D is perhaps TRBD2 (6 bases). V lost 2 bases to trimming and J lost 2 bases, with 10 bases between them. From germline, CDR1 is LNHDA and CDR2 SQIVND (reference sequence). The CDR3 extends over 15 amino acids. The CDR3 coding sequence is TGTGCCAGTAGTATAACCACTAGCACCTACAATGAGCAGTTCTTC. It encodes CASSITTSTYNEQFF. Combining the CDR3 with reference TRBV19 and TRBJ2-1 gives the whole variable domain DGGITQSPKYLFRKEGQNVTLSCEQNLNHDAMYWYRQDPGQGLRLIYYSQIVNDFQKGDIAEGYSVSREKKESFPLTVTSAQKNPTAFYLCASSITTSTYNEQFFGPGTRLTVL.

CDR3 bases: TGTGCCAGCAGCCCCGGGACTAGCGGGGGGTGGGACGAGCAGTACTTC. Translating gives CASSPGTSGGWDEQYF. The chain uses TRBV27 and TRBJ2-7; TRBD2 matches 15 bases. In germline, CDR1 is MNHEY, CDR2 SMNVEV (reference sequence). CDR3 length: 16 amino acids. With 6 bases clipped from V and 5 bases from J, the junction kept 8 bases outside the gene matches.

The CDR3 sequence is CASSGASGNTIYF. The CDR3 DNA reads as TGTGCCAGCAGTGGGGCTTCAGGAAACACCATATATTTT. The V gene is TRBV5-6, the J gene TRBJ1-3; D is perhaps TRBD1 (5 bases). This CDR3 contains 13 residues. Germline CDR1 SGHDT, CDR2 YYEEEE. V lost 5 bases to trimming and J lost 4 bases, with 10 bases between them.

The CDR3 reads CASLDALRGQETQYF. In DNA, the CDR3 is TGTGCCAGCCTGGACGCCCTGAGGGGGCAAGAGACCCAGTACTTC. The gene calls are TRBV6-5 and TRBJ2-5; D possibly corresponds to TRBD1 (6 bases). CDR3 length: 15 residues. V was trimmed by 8 bases and J by 2 bases, leaving 18 bases between them. Germline V lookup: CDR1 MNHEY, CDR2 SVGAGI.